Each of the 2 T cell receptor beta chains below was sequenced from the same sample in a study of cytomegalovirus exposure and HLA in healthy donors. Amplification used 60 Vbeta primers and 13 Jbeta primers. This table comes from immunoSEQ multiplex PCR, and its TCRdb copy is limited to in-frame clones, with some not included. The sample gives about 70,000 clones, 74% of which show up once; over 8.5% is in the top ten. Sequencing used PBMCs. The receptors were gathered from a woman aged 60 to 75 in good health and CMV-seropositive.

This clone has more than one count but fewer than ten. The chain carries TRBV5-1 and TRBJ1-3, with TRBD1 identical over 7 bases. Unmatched junction bases numbered 7, after V lost 1 base and J lost 0 bases. CDR3 size: 17 residues. The germline CDR1 and CDR2 sequences are SGHRS and YFSETQ. The DNA for the CDR3 is TGCGCCAGCAGCTTGACGGACAGGATGAGCTCTGGAAACACCATATATTTT. Its translation: CASSLTDRMSSGNTIYF. Full variable domain (outside the CDR3, taken from reference TRBV5-1 and TRBJ1-3): KAGVTQTPRYLIKTRGQQVTLSCSPISGHRSVSWYQQTPGQGLQFLFEYFSETQRNKGNFPGRFSGRQFSNSRSEMNVSTLELGDSALYLCASSLTDRMSSGNTIYFGEGSWLTVV.

The rearrangement uses TRBV7-2 and TRBJ2-1; 13 bases map to TRBD2. The germline V gene has CDR1 SGHTA and CDR2 FQGNSA. J lost 10 bases, V lost 4 bases, and 1 base had no gene match. The length of the CDR3 is 13 residues. DNA for the CDR3: TGTGCCAGCAGCTGGGGACTAGCGGGGGAGCAGTTCTTC. This gives the protein CASSWGLAGEQFF. Full variable domain (remainder filled in from reference TRBV7-2 and TRBJ2-1): GAGVSQSPSNKVTEKGKDVELRCDPISGHTALYWYRQSLGQGLEFLIYFQGNSAPDKSGLPSDRFSAERTGGSVSTLTIQRTQQEDSAVYLCASSWGLAGEQFFGPGTRLTVL.